Below, 17 T cell receptor beta chains from the same sample are listed, as sequenced in a study of Graves' ophthalmopathy and Graves' hyperthyroidism. Scientists amplified the TCR beta CDR3 regions from RNA transcripts. First-round RT-PCR employed HTBI primers, with a second-round multiplex PCR after it. TCRdb reanalysed the multiplex PCR reads using MiXCR and keeps one entry per CDR3 protein. The sample has about 160,000 distinct CDR3 sequences, about two fifths seen once; the top ten hold about 9.5%. The sample consisted of peripheral blood. These TCRs come from a man aged 30-40 years with Graves' ophthalmopathy.

This clonotype showed up many times. V usage is TRBV19 and J usage is TRBJ1-2; no clear D gene. CDR3 size: 14 residues. Germline lookup yields CDR1 LNHDA and CDR2 SQIVND (reference sequence). V was trimmed by 4 bases and J by 4 bases, leaving 13 bases between them. The CDR3 DNA reads TGTGCCAGTAGTACCCGGCGGCGGAGCTATGGCTACACCTTC. This sequence encodes CASSTRRRSYGYTF.

In this sample, this clonotype turned up once. The genes are TRBV11-2 and TRBJ2-5; D is unresolved. Between the trimmed V and J ends, which lost 6 bases and 5 bases, there was a span of 16 bases. The CDR3 consists of 14 residues. CDR1 is SGHAT, CDR2 FQNNGV, per germline. The CDR3 reads CASSWAQTGETQYF. CDR3 nucleotide sequence: TGTGCCAGCAGTTGGGCACAAACCGGGGAGACCCAGTACTTC. Based on the CDR3 plus reference TRBV11-2 and TRBJ2-5, the full variable domain is EAGVAQSPRYKIIEKRQSVAFWCNPISGHATLYWYQQILGQGPKLLIQFQNNGVVDDSQLPKDRFSAERLKGVDSTLKIQPAKLEDSAVYLCASSWAQTGETQYFGPGTRLLVL.

This chain connects TRBV15 to TRBJ1-6, with D possibly being TRBD1 (5 bases). The CDR3 runs 15 residues. V shed 2 bases and J shed 9 bases, with 14 bases lying between them. CDR1 LNHNV and CDR2 YYDKDF come from the germline V gene (reference sequence). CDR3 bases: TGTGCCACCAGCAGAAAACGAGACAGCCTTTCACCCCTCCACTTT. Translated: CATSRKRDSLSPLHF.

At least ten counts were recorded for this clonotype. The chain recombines TRBV6-2 or TRBV6-3 with TRBJ2-5, with D possibly being TRBD1 or TRBD2 (6 bases each). The CDR3 covers 13 residues. CDR1 and CDR2 from the germline V gene are MNHEY and SVGEGT. Trimming took off 2 bases at V and 11 bases at J, with 15 bases between the two ends. In DNA, the CDR3 is TGTGCCAGCAGTTACATCCCGTCGGGGGCTCAGTACTTC. Translating it yields CASSYIPSGAQYF.

This clonotype was counted many times. At one of its ends the junction is not consistent with the germline gene, which may arise from a read error. V is TRBV6-1 and J is TRBJ1-2; D unresolved. The CDR3 runs 12 residues. Germline V CDR1 and CDR2: MNHNS, SASEGT. The CDR3 region has the DNA TGTGCCTCCGGGCCGGGAAACTATGACTACACCTTC. Its protein product is CASGPGNYDYTF.

This clonotype came up many times. The CDR3 spells CASSSNEAEGVRGTKNTGELFF. The CDR3 region has the DNA TGTGCCAGCAGCTCCAATGAAGCAGAGGGGGTCAGGGGCACCAAGAACACCGGGGAGCTGTTTTTT. The chain employs TRBV7-1 and TRBJ2-2, with D maybe TRBD1 (6 bases). TRBV7-1 is given ORF status, its function remaining uncertain. The CDR3 runs 22 residues. Trimming cost V 3 bases and J 1 base, with 30 bases left between them.

The chain combines TRBV19 with TRBJ2-5; 12 bases agree with TRBD2. V lost 8 bases to trimming and J lost 7 bases; unmatched junction nucleotides: 2. Germline assignment: CDR1 LNHDA and CDR2 SQIVND (reference sequence). CDR3 size: 12 residues. The CDR3 nucleotides read TGTGCCAGTCTAGCGGGAGGGGGGACCCAGTACTTC. This codes for CASLAGGGTQYF.

In this sample, this clonotype turned up a few times. The chain is built from TRBV6-2 or TRBV6-3 and TRBJ2-2; 7 positions agree with TRBD2. This CDR3 region has 16 residues. The germline CDR1 and CDR2 sequences are MNHEY and SVGEGT. J lost 0 bases, V lost 5 bases, and 6 bases had no gene match. The CDR3 DNA reads TGTGCCAGCAGTCCTCCGGGACTACCGAACACCGGGGAGCTGTTTTTT. Translating it yields CASSPPGLPNTGELFF.

This clonotype was found many times. Sequence at one end of the junction differs from germline and may be a read error. The CDR3 region has the DNA TGTGCCAGCAACCTACAGGGTGTCATCACCGGGGAGCCGTTTTTT. This codes for CASNLQGVITGEPFF. The chain is built from TRBV9 and TRBJ2-2; a possible D gene is TRBD1 (6 bases). The CDR3 runs to 15 residues. Germline CDR1 is SGDLS and CDR2 is YYNGEE.

The table lists this clonotype with a few counts. The chain combines TRBV6-1 with TRBJ2-4; 12 bases match TRBD2. V dropped 2 bases and J dropped 7; count of bases not matched to a gene: 3. CDR1 is MNHNS, CDR2 SASEGT, per germline. The CDR3 has 15 amino acids. Written as DNA, the CDR3 is TGTGCCAGCAGTGAACTAGCGGGAGGGCGGAACATTCAGTACTTC. Protein: CASSELAGGRNIQYF.

This clonotype has ten or more counts. The chain employs TRBV18 and TRBJ1-5; perhaps TRBD1 as D (5 bases). The CDR3 runs 17 residues. Germline V gene sequence: CDR1 KGHSH, CDR2 LQKENI. Trimming took off 0 bases at V and 0 bases at J, with 12 bases between the two ends. The CDR3: CASSPPGPIYSNQPQHF. In nucleotides, the CDR3 is TGTGCCAGCTCACCACCGGGGCCGATTTATAGCAATCAGCCCCAGCATTTT.

This clonotype was counted ten times or more. The CDR3 here is CASSSGPRRAYTF. The DNA for the CDR3 is TGTGCCAGCAGCTCCGGACCCAGGAGGGCCTACACCTTC. The chain has TRBV13 and TRBJ1-2; the D is unclear. Trimming cost V 4 bases and J 10 bases, with 16 bases left between them. Germline CDR1 and CDR2: PRHDT and FYEKMQ (reference sequence). This CDR3 is built from 13 residues.

This clonotype has ten or more counts. The chain recombines TRBV12-3 or TRBV12-4 with TRBJ1-5, with D unclear. The length of the CDR3 is 15 residues. Trimming pared 4 bases from V and 6 bases from J, leaving 16 bases between. The CDR3 spells CASSSGRVSGQPQHF. In nucleotides, the CDR3 is TGTGCCAGCAGTTCTGGCCGTGTATCAGGTCAGCCCCAGCATTTT.

This clonotype was seen repeatedly, ten times or more. V usage is TRBV4-1 and J usage is TRBJ2-7; D gene ambiguous. Germline V gives CDR1 MGHRA, CDR2 YSYEKL. This CDR3 comprises 14 residues. The V gene lost 1 base and the J gene lost 2 bases, with 9 bases spanning the gap. The CDR3 loop is CASSQVSKAYEQYF. The CDR3 region has the DNA TGCGCCAGCAGCCAAGTCTCGAAGGCCTACGAGCAGTACTTC.

This clonotype was seen many times. V is TRBV6-5 and J is TRBJ2-7; 7 nucleotides agree with TRBD1. V lost 8 bases and J lost 6; bases outside the gene matches: 10. Germline CDR1 MNHEY, CDR2 SVGAGI. There are 13 residues in the CDR3. The CDR3, as DNA: TGTGCCAGCTGGGCCAGGGGGTTAGTCGAGCAGTACTTC. Translated, it gives CASWARGLVEQYF.

This clonotype was detected many times. The chain couples TRBV24-1 to TRBJ2-5, with no clear D. Germline assignment: CDR1 KGHDR and CDR2 SFDVKD. This CDR3 is 15 amino acids long. V was shortened by 3 bases and J by 9 bases, with 19 bases between the two germline ends. The CDR3, as DNA: TGTGCCACCAGTGATGCTGCCCAGAGCCCCCGTTCCCAGTACTTC. Amino acid sequence: CATSDAAQSPRSQYF.

In its sample, this clonotype was seen many times. The chain is built from TRBV11-3 and TRBJ2-2, with D possibly matching TRBD1 (5 bases). The CDR3 length is 15 residues. Germline CDR1 SGHNT, CDR2 YENEEA. The V end lost 1 base, the J end lost 6 bases, and 12 bases lay between the germline ends. The CDR3 sequence: CASSLGRPGPGELFF. In DNA, the CDR3 is TGTGCCAGCAGCTTAGGTCGGCCAGGGCCCGGGGAGCTGTTTTTT.